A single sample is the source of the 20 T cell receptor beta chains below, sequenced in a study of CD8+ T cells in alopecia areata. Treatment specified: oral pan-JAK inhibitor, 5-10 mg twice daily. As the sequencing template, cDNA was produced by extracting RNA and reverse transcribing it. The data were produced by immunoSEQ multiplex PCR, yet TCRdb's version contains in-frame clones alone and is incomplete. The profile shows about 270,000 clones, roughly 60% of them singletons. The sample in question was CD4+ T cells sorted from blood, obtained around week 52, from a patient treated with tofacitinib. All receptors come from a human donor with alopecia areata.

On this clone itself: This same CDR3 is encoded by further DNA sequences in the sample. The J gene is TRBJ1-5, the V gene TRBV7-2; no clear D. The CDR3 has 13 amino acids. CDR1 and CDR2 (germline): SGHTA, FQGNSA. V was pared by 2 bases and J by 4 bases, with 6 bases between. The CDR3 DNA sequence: TGTGCCAGCAGCTTAATAGATAATCAGCCCCAGCATTTT. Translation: CASSLIDNQPQHF.

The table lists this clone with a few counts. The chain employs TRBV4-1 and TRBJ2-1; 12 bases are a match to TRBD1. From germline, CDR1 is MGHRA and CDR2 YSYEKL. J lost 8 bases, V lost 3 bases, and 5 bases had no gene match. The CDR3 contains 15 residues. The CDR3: CASSHAGTGGDEQFF. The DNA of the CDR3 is TGCGCCAGCAGCCATGCCGGGACAGGGGGCGATGAGCAGTTCTTC.

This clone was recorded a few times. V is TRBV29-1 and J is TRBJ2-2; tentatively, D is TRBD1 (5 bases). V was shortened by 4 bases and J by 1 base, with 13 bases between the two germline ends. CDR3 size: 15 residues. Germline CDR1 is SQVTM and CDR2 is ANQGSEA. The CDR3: CSVVSGQWNTGELFF. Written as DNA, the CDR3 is TGCAGCGTTGTTTCAGGGCAGTGGAACACCGGGGAGCTGTTTTTT.

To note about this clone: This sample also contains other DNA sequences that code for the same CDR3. CDR3 in DNA: TGTGCCAGCAGCCCCCAGGGCTACGAGCAGTACTTC. Its protein product is CASSPQGYEQYF. The V gene is TRBV9, the J gene TRBJ2-7; D perhaps matches TRBD1 (5 bases). This CDR3 has 12 amino acids. The germline V and J ends were trimmed by 4 bases and 3 bases, with 8 bases remaining between them. Germline V gene lookup returns CDR1 SGDLS and CDR2 YYNGEE. Looking up the rest from reference TRBV9 and TRBJ2-7 gives the full variable domain: DSGVTQTPKHLITATGQRVTLRCSPRSGDLSVYWYQQSLDQGLQFLIQYYNGEERAKGNILERFSAQQFPDLHSELNLSSLELGDSALYFCASSPQGYEQYFGPGTRLTVT.

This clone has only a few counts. The DNA of the CDR3 is TGTGCCAGCAGCTTTAGCGGGTCTGCCATAGATACGCAGTATTTT. Residues: CASSFSGSAIDTQYF. V gene TRBV5-6 combines with J gene TRBJ2-3; 7 positions agree with TRBD2. Trimming at V came to 2 bases and at J to 5 bases, leaving 8 bases not matched to a gene. Per the germline V gene, CDR1 is SGHDT and CDR2 is YYEEEE. The CDR3 is made up of 15 amino acids.

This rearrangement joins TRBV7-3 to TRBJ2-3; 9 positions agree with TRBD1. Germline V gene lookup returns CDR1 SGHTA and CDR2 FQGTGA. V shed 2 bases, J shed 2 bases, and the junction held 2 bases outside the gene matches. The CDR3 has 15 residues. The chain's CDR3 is CASSLGDRDTDTQYF. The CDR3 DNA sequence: TGTGCCAGCAGCTTAGGGGACAGGGACACAGATACGCAGTATTTT. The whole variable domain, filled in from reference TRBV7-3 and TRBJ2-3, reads GAGVSQTPSNKVTEKGKYVELRCDPISGHTALYWYRQSLGQGPEFLIYFQGTGAADDSGLPNDRFFAVRPEGSVSTLKIQRTERGDSAVYLCASSLGDRDTDTQYFGPGTRLTVL.

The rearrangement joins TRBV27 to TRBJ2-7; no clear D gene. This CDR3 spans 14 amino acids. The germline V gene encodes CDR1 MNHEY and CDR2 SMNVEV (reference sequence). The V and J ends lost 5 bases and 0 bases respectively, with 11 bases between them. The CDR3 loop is CASSPSSSSYEQYF. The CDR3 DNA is TGTGCCAGCAGTCCAAGCTCAAGCTCCTACGAGCAGTACTTC.

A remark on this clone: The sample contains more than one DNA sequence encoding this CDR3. The CDR3, as DNA: TGTGCCAGCAGCCCGCGACAGGGACAAGAGACCCAGTACTTC. Translating gives CASSPRQGQETQYF. The V and J genes are TRBV9 and TRBJ2-5, with 7 positions matching TRBD1. V lost 4 bases and J lost 2; bases outside the gene matches: 5. The germline V gene has CDR1 SGDLS and CDR2 YYNGEE. The CDR3 is 14 amino acids.

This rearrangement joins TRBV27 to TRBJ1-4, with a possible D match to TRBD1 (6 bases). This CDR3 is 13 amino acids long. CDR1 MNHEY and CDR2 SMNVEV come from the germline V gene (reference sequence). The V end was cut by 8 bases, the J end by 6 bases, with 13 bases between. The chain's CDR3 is CASSTGIYEKLFF. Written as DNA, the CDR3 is TGTGCCAGCTCCACAGGGATCTATGAAAAACTGTTTTTT.

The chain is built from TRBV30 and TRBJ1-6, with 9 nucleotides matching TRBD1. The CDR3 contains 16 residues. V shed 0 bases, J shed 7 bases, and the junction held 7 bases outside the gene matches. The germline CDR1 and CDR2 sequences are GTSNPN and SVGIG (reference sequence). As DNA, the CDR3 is TGTGCCTGGAGTGTAAACAGGGGGCTTGGCAATTCACCCCTCCACTTT. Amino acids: CAWSVNRGLGNSPLHF. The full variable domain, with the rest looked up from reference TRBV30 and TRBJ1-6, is SQTIHQWPATLVQPVGSPLSLECTVEGTSNPNLYWYRQAAGRGLQLLFYSVGIGQISSEVPQNLSASRPQDRQFILSSKKLLLSDSGFYLCAWSVNRGLGNSPLHFGNGTRLTVT.

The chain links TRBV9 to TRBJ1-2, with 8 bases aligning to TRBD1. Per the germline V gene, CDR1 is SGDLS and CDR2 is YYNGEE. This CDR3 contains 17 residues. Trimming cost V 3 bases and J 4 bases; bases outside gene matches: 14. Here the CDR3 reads CASSANRGAPGGYGYTF. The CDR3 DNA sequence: TGTGCCAGCAGCGCCAACAGGGGGGCCCCCGGCGGCTATGGCTACACCTTC. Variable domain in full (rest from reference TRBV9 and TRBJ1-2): DSGVTQTPKHLITATGQRVTLRCSPRSGDLSVYWYQQSLDQGLQFLIQYYNGEERAKGNILERFSAQQFPDLHSELNLSSLELGDSALYFCASSANRGAPGGYGYTFGSGTRLTVV.

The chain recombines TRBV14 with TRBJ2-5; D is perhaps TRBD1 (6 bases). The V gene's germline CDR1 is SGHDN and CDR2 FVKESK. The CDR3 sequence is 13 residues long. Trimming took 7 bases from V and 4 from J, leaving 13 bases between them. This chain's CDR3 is CASNGRGTETQYF. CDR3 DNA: TGTGCCAGCAACGGCAGGGGTACAGAGACCCAGTACTTC.

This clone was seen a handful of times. The CDR3 loop reads CASSSWTGRTEAFF. The CDR3 nucleotides read TGCGCCAGCAGCTCTTGGACAGGGCGTACTGAAGCTTTCTTT. The chain combines TRBV5-1 with TRBJ1-1, with 8 bases matching TRBD1. This CDR3 is 14 amino acids long. The V and J ends lost 3 bases and 5 bases, in that order; junction bases with no gene match: 6. The germline CDR1 and CDR2 sequences are SGHRS and YFSETQ.

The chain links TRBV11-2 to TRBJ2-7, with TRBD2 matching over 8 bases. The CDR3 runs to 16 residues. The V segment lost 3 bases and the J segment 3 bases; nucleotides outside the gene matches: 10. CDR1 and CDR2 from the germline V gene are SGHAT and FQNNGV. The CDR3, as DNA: TGTGCCAGCAGCTTTGGCGGGGCTAGCGGGCACTACGAGCAGTACTTC. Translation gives CASSFGGASGHYEQYF.

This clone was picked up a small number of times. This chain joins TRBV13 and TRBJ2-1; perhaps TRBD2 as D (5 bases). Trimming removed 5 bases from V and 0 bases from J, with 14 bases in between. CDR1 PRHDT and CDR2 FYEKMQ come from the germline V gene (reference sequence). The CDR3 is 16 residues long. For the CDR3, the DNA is TGTGCCAGCAGCCCCCCCCGAGGGCCCTCCTACAATGAGCAGTTCTTC. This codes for CASSPPRGPSYNEQFF.

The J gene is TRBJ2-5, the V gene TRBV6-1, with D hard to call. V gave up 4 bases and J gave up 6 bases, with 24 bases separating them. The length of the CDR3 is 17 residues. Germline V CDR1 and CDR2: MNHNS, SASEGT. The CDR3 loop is CASSAGLGFPEIQTQYF. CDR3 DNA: TGTGCCAGCAGTGCTGGTTTAGGGTTCCCAGAGATACAGACCCAGTACTTC.

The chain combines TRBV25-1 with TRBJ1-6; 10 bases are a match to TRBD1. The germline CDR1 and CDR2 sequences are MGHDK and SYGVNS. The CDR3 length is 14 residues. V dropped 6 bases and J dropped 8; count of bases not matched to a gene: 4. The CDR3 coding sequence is TGTGCCAGCAGCGACAGGGGGCTATATTCACCCCTCCACTTT. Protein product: CASSDRGLYSPLHF.

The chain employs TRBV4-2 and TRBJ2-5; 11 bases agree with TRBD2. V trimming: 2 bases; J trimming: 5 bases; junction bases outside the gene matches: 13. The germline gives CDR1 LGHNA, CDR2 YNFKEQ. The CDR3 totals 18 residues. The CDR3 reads CASSQTGTSGLLRETQYF. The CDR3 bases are TGTGCCAGCAGCCAAACGGGGACTAGCGGCCTACTGAGGGAGACCCAGTACTTC.

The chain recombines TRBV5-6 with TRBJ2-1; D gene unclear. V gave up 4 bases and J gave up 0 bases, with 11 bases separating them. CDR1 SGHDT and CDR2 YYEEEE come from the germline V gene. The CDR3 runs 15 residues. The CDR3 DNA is TGTGCCAGCAGCGCTGGACGGTCCTCCTACAATGAGCAGTTCTTC. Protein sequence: CASSAGRSSYNEQFF. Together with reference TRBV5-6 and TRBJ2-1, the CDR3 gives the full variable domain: DAGVTQSPTHLIKTRGQQVTLRCSPKSGHDTVSWYQQALGQGPQFIFQYYEEEERQRGNFPDRFSGHQFPNYSSELNVNALLLGDSALYLCASSAGRSSYNEQFFGPGTRLTVL.

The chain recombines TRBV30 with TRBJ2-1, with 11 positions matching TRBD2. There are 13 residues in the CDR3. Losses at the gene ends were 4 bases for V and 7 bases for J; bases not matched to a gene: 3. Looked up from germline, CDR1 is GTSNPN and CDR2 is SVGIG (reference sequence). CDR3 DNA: TGTGCCTGGAAACTAGCGGGGGTAAATGAGCAGTTCTTC. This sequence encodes CAWKLAGVNEQFF.